Below, 21 T cell receptor beta chains from the same sample are listed, as sequenced in a study of response to subunit inactivated influenza vaccine. TCRdb redid the calling of the RT-PCR reads with MiXCR, one entry per CDR3 protein. The repertoire holds hundreds of thousands of distinct CDR3 sequences, less than 8% seen once, with 10% to 15% in the top ten. This specimen consisted of PBMCs from blood, obtained less than 30 months after vaccination. The source of these receptors is a man between 50 and 75 years old who received an inactivated influenza vaccine.

The V and J genes are TRBV10-3 and TRBJ2-1; tentative D call: TRBD2 (6 bases). Germline-derived CDR1 and CDR2 are ENHRY and SYGVKD. V lost 3 bases and J lost 6, with 15 bases in between. The CDR3 is 15 residues long. The CDR3 protein is CAISESLVGGNEQFF. The CDR3 bases are TGTGCCATCAGTGAATCACTAGTGGGAGGCAATGAGCAGTTCTTC.

There are many counts of this clonotype. The chain joins TRBV24-1 to TRBJ2-2; unclear D gene. This CDR3 contains 15 residues. Germline assignment: CDR1 KGHDR and CDR2 SFDVKD. Trimming stripped 3 bases from V and 2 bases from J, with 9 bases between. For the CDR3, the DNA is TGTGCCACCAGTGATGACAAATTAAACACCGGGGAGCTGTTTTTT. It is translated as CATSDDKLNTGELFF.

This clonotype was picked up many times. This sequence joins TRBV10-3 and TRBJ2-1; possibly TRBD1 for D (6 bases). The V gene's germline CDR1 is ENHRY and CDR2 SYGVKD. This CDR3 has 13 residues. The V end lost 7 bases, the J end lost 9 bases, and 16 bases lay between the germline ends. The CDR3 spells CAIKGGAPVEQFF. CDR3 bases: TGTGCCATCAAAGGGGGAGCCCCGGTTGAGCAGTTCTTC.

The V gene is TRBV4-2, the J gene TRBJ2-4, with 12 positions matching TRBD2. V dropped 3 bases and J dropped 0; count of bases not matched to a gene: 18. The CDR3 spans 22 residues. Germline CDR1 reads LGHNA; CDR2 reads YNFKEQ. This CDR3 is CASSQTKRRLAGADLAKNIQYF. The CDR3 DNA reads TGTGCCAGCAGCCAGACCAAAAGGAGACTAGCGGGAGCAGATCTAGCCAAAAACATTCAGTACTTC.

The chain is built from TRBV7-2 and TRBJ2-3; unclear D gene. Germline V gives CDR1 SGHTA, CDR2 FQGNSA. CDR3 length: 15 residues. V shed 1 base and J shed 0 bases, with 8 bases lying between them. In DNA, the CDR3 is TGTGCCAGCAGCTTAGATCAGATCAGCACAGATACGCAGTATTTT. It is translated as CASSLDQISTDTQYF.

This clonotype has a handful of counts. This chain uses TRBV19 with TRBJ2-1; the D call may be TRBD1 or TRBD2 (5 bases each). The V gene's germline CDR1 is LNHDA and CDR2 SQIVND (reference sequence). The CDR3 totals 15 residues. Trimming cost V 5 bases and J 3 bases, with 14 bases left between them. The CDR3 DNA reads as TGTGCCAGTAGTGCAATCGGGGACGGCTACAATGAGCAGTTCTTC. Translation: CASSAIGDGYNEQFF. Using reference TRBV19 and TRBJ2-1 for the parts outside the CDR3, the full variable domain is DGGITQSPKYLFRKEGQNVTLSCEQNLNHDAMYWYRQDPGQGLRLIYYSQIVNDFQKGDIAEGYSVSREKKESFPLTVTSAQKNPTAFYLCASSAIGDGYNEQFFGPGTRLTVL.

The rearrangement joins TRBV12-3 or TRBV12-4 to TRBJ2-2, with TRBD2 as a possible D gene (5 bases). The CDR3 length is 14 residues. The V end was cut by 7 bases, the J end by 5 bases, with 14 bases between. This CDR3 is CASTPLRGTGELFF. The CDR3 nucleotides read TGTGCCAGCACCCCCTTGAGAGGGACCGGGGAGCTGTTTTTT.

The V gene is TRBV29-1, the J gene TRBJ2-5; 8 positions match TRBD1. Germline V gene sequence: CDR1 SQVTM, CDR2 ANQGSEA. V was pared by 3 bases and J by 4 bases, with 4 bases of the junction left unmatched. This CDR3 has 13 amino acids. The CDR3 sequence: CSVDRGQGETQYF. In DNA, the CDR3 is TGCAGCGTTGACAGGGGGCAAGGAGAGACCCAGTACTTC.

This clonotype came up a few times. The chain carries TRBV7-2 and TRBJ2-3, with D tentatively TRBD1 or TRBD2 (6 bases each). Germline V lookup: CDR1 SGHTA, CDR2 FQGNSA. V dropped 3 bases and J dropped 8 bases, with 18 bases sitting between them. This CDR3 spans 15 amino acids. Here the CDR3 DNA reads TGTGCCAGCAGCTTTAAGGGGGGCAGGGGAGGTACGCAGTATTTT. As protein: CASSFKGGRGGTQYF.

At least ten counts were recorded for this clonotype. The chain uses TRBV29-1 and TRBJ2-5; 8 bases align to TRBD2. The CDR3 sequence is 15 residues long. Looked up from germline, CDR1 is SQVTM and CDR2 is ANQGSEA. V lost 2 bases to trimming and J lost 0 bases; unmatched junction nucleotides: 5. For the CDR3, the DNA is TGCAGCGTTGAATTACTAGCGGCTTACCAAGAGACCCAGTACTTC. This gives the protein CSVELLAAYQETQYF.

The table lists this clonotype with a few counts. CDR3 coding DNA: TGCAGTCTAAGTGGGTATCGGCCAGATACGCAGTATTTT. It codes for CSLSGYRPDTQYF. V gene TRBV20-1 combines with J gene TRBJ2-3, with unresolved D. Germline V gene lookup returns CDR1 DFQATT and CDR2 SNEGSKA (reference sequence). V was pared by 8 bases and J by 4 bases, with 16 bases between. This CDR3 region has 13 residues.

Many counts were recorded for this clonotype. The CDR3 region is CASSSPFGTSSTDTQYF. CDR3 DNA: TGTGCCAGCAGCTCCCCGTTCGGGACTTCTAGCACAGATACGCAGTATTTT. The chain combines TRBV11-2 with TRBJ2-3, with a weak D call TRBD2 (6 bases). The germline gives CDR1 SGHAT, CDR2 FQNNGV. The V end was cut by 4 bases, the J end by 0 bases, with 17 bases between. This CDR3 is 17 amino acids long. The whole variable domain, filled in from reference TRBV11-2 and TRBJ2-3, reads EAGVAQSPRYKIIEKRQSVAFWCNPISGHATLYWYQQILGQGPKLLIQFQNNGVVDDSQLPKDRFSAERLKGVDSTLKIQPAKLEDSAVYLCASSSPFGTSSTDTQYFGPGTRLTVL.

This clonotype has a count of ten or more. The V gene is TRBV4-2, the J gene TRBJ1-5; 12 bases line up with TRBD1. The V segment lost 0 bases and the J segment 6 bases; nucleotides outside the gene matches: 15. Germline V gives CDR1 LGHNA, CDR2 YNFKEQ. The CDR3 is made up of 20 amino acids. The CDR3, as DNA: TGTGCCAGCAGCCAAGATTATTTTGGTTGGGGACAGGGGGCTGTTCAGCCCCAGCATTTT. This sequence encodes CASSQDYFGWGQGAVQPQHF.

Only a few counts were recorded for this clonotype. The chain combines TRBV4-3 with TRBJ2-4; no reliable D call. The germline V gene encodes CDR1 LGHNA and CDR2 YSLEER. This CDR3 has 14 residues. The V gene lost 1 base and the J gene lost 7 bases, with 11 bases spanning the gap. The CDR3 here is CASSQGTDPNIQYF. CDR3 coding DNA: TGCGCCAGCAGCCAAGGCACGGATCCCAACATTCAGTACTTC.

A few counts support this clonotype. The J gene is TRBJ1-1, the V gene TRBV29-1; TRBD1 might be the D (6 bases). Trimming stripped 7 bases from V and 3 bases from J, with 21 bases between. CDR3 size: 15 residues. From germline, CDR1 is SQVTM and CDR2 ANQGSEA. The CDR3 loop is CSGRREGGGDTEAFF. The CDR3 DNA reads TGCAGCGGTCGAAGGGAGGGGGGGGGCGACACTGAAGCTTTCTTT. Complete variable domain (other parts from reference TRBV29-1 and TRBJ1-1): SAVISQKPSRDICQRGTSLTIQCQVDSQVTMMFWYRQQPGQSLTLIATANQGSEATYESGFVIDKFPISRPNLTFSTLTVSNMSPEDSSIYLCSGRREGGGDTEAFFGQGTRLTVV.

This clonotype was counted between two and nine times. The chain couples TRBV27 to TRBJ2-1, with D perhaps matching TRBD1 or TRBD2 (6 bases each). The germline V gene encodes CDR1 MNHEY and CDR2 SMNVEV (reference sequence). This CDR3 spans 16 amino acids. V lost 0 bases and J lost 0, with 9 bases in between. The CDR3 DNA is TGTGCCAGCAGTTTATCACCGGGGGCCTCCTACAATGAGCAGTTCTTC. Its translation: CASSLSPGASYNEQFF.

This clonotype has more than one count but fewer than ten. The V and J genes are TRBV14 and TRBJ1-1; tentatively, D is TRBD1 (5 bases). Trimming stripped 1 base from V and 3 bases from J, with 6 bases between. Germline V CDR1 and CDR2: SGHDN, FVKESK. CDR3 length equals 13 residues. In DNA form, the CDR3 reads TGTGCCAGCAGCCAAGGGGGGTACACTGAAGCTTTCTTT. As protein: CASSQGGYTEAFF.

There are many counts of this clonotype. V and J are TRBV28 and TRBJ2-2, with 12 bases matching TRBD2. V lost 4 bases, J lost 4 bases, and 4 bases stayed unmatched. The CDR3 consists of 16 residues. Per the germline V gene, CDR1 is MDHEN and CDR2 is SYDVKM. The CDR3 DNA follows: TGTGCCAGCAGTTCAGGACTAGCGGGGATCACCGGGGAGCTGTTTTTT. It yields the protein CASSSGLAGITGELFF. The complete variable domain, with remaining parts taken from reference TRBV28 and TRBJ2-2, reads DVKVTQSSRYLVKRTGEKVFLECVQDMDHENMFWYRQDPGLGLRLIYFSYDVKMKEKGDIPEGYSVSREKKERFSLILESASTNQTSMYLCASSSGLAGITGELFFGEGSRLTVL.

This clonotype was counted at least ten times. The V call is TRBV15, the J call TRBJ2-2; D unclear. The germline V gene has CDR1 LNHNV and CDR2 YYDKDF (reference sequence). Trimming took off 0 bases at V and 6 bases at J, with 5 bases between the two ends. The CDR3 runs to 13 residues. CDR3 nucleotides: TGTGCCACCAGCAGAGAATCAGCCGGGGAGCTGTTTTTT. This translates into CATSRESAGELFF.

The genes are TRBV28 and TRBJ2-2, with TRBD1 matching over 7 bases. CDR3 length: 15 amino acids. The germline V gene encodes CDR1 MDHEN and CDR2 SYDVKM. V lost 6 bases and J lost 7; bases outside the gene matches: 11. This CDR3 reads CASRGQEWGYGELFF. CDR3 coding DNA: TGTGCCAGCAGAGGACAGGAGTGGGGGTACGGGGAGCTGTTTTTT.

The table lists this clonotype with many counts. The V gene is TRBV2, the J gene TRBJ1-1; D is undetermined. V lost 6 bases to trimming and J lost 0 bases, with 8 bases between them. Germline CDR1 SNHLY, CDR2 FYNNEI. CDR3 length: 13 amino acids. Here the CDR3 reads CASRDGVNTEAFF. The CDR3 DNA reads TGTGCCAGCAGAGACGGAGTGAACACTGAAGCTTTCTTT.